These 3 T cell receptor beta chains originate from one sample sequenced in a study of blood T cell repertoires in COVID-19. Some clones are missing from TCRdb's copy, which holds only in-frame ones; the method was immunoSEQ multiplex PCR. The table has around 91,000 clones, approximately 85% seen once; the top ten hold about an eighth. The sequenced sample was peripheral blood. The receptors were sampled from a human donor in a cohort sampled during active COVID-19.

The V and J genes are TRBV4-3 and TRBJ2-7, with D possibly matching TRBD2 (6 bases). Trimming took off 0 bases at V and 4 bases at J, with 16 bases between the two ends. This CDR3 has 16 residues. The germline CDR1 and CDR2 sequences are LGHNA and YSLEER. CDR3 sequence: CASSQDRGALAYEQYF. The CDR3 nucleotides are TGCGCCAGCAGCCAAGATAGAGGGGCACTAGCTTACGAGCAGTACTTC.

The chain employs TRBV9 and TRBJ1-1; possible D gene TRBD1, 6 bases. Germline V gives CDR1 SGDLS, CDR2 YYNGEE. Between the trimmed V and J ends, which lost 3 bases and 10 bases, there was a span of 19 bases. The CDR3 covers 14 residues. CDR3 nucleotides: TGTGCCAGCAGCGGCCCTCGGGGGGGGGCAGTAGCTTTCTTT. This translates into CASSGPRGGAVAFF.

V is TRBV18 and J is TRBJ2-4, with a possible D match to TRBD2 (6 bases). The CDR3 contains 16 residues. The V end lost 5 bases, the J end lost 1 base, and 15 bases lay between the germline ends. Germline V gene sequence: CDR1 KGHSH, CDR2 LQKENI. The CDR3, as DNA: TGTGCCAGCTCATCCCCCAATGCGGGGGCCAAAAACATTCAGTACTTC. Protein product: CASSSPNAGAKNIQYF.